This TCR beta chain stems from a study of blood T cell repertoires in COVID-19. Original methodology: The assay estimated nucleated cells by amplifying reference gene primers. The data were produced by immunoSEQ multiplex PCR, yet TCRdb's version contains in-frame clones alone and is incomplete. That table supplies the V and J calls and clone size; D and trimming were determined from the DNA. The sample consists of 350,000 to 400,000 clones, roughly 90% of them appearing once. CDR1 and CDR2 from the germline V gene are LGHNA and YSLEER. Trimming left V 1 base short and J 0 bases short, with 12 bases between. The CDR3 has 17 amino acids.

The V and J genes are TRBV4-3 and TRBJ1-4, with D uncertain. The receptor was derived from a man younger than 35 with active or convalescent COVID-19. The specimen was peripheral blood. The CDR3 coding sequence is TGCGCCAGCAGCCAAGGGGCACACTCTTCAACTAATGAAAAACTGTTTTTT. This sequence encodes CASSQGAHSSTNEKLFF.